The 6 T cell receptor beta chains in this list originate from one sample, sequenced in a study of naive and memory T cell subsets. The beta constant-region primer was an equimolar mix of two oligonucleotides covering TRBC1 and TRBC2. The ligated cDNA underwent four PCR rounds using SP2 and nested alpha and beta constant-region primers. TCRdb passed the UMI-ligation and nested PCR reads through MiXCR, listing each CDR3 protein once. The repertoire consists of roughly 17,000 distinct CDR3 sequences, with 8.7% occurring once and the leading ten covering about 23%. The sequenced sample consisted of central memory CD8+ T cells from blood. All receptors derive from a human donor in good health.

By proportion, this clonotype is medium-sized (0.01 to 0.1%). This rearrangement joins TRBV4-2 to TRBJ1-2; D may be TRBD1 (5 bases). Trimming left V 4 bases short and J 4 bases short, with 16 bases between. This CDR3 spans 15 amino acids. Germline V lookup: CDR1 LGHNA, CDR2 YNFKEQ. The CDR3 region is CASSPEEGAFYGYTF. The CDR3 coding sequence is TGTGCCAGCAGCCCCGAGGAAGGGGCCTTCTATGGCTACACCTTC.

The chain uses TRBV24-1 and TRBJ2-1; TRBD2 matches at 10 bases. V lost 4 bases, J lost 0 bases, and 2 bases stayed unmatched. Germline CDR1 KGHDR, CDR2 SFDVKD. This CDR3 region has 16 residues. The CDR3 reads CATSDIAGGSYNEQFF. DNA for the CDR3: TGTGCCACCAGTGACATAGCGGGAGGCTCCTACAATGAGCAGTTCTTC.

This clonotype was observed many times. CDR3 sequence (DNA): TGCGCCAGCAGCCAAGATGTAGGCGGAAGGGGGCGCACAGATACGCAGTATTTT. Translated: CASSQDVGGRGRTDTQYF. The J gene is TRBJ2-3, the V gene TRBV4-3; 7 nucleotides align to TRBD1. The V segment lost 0 bases and the J segment 1 base; nucleotides outside the gene matches: 10. Looked up from germline, CDR1 is LGHNA and CDR2 is YSLEER. This CDR3 is 18 amino acids long.

This clonotype was seen a few times. J is TRBJ2-7 and V is TRBV20-1, with no clear D. V lost 0 bases and J 4 bases, leaving 13 bases between the germline ends. Per germline, CDR1 DFQATT and CDR2 SNEGSKA (reference sequence). This CDR3 has 14 residues. The CDR3 DNA follows: TGCAGTGCTAGAGAGGTCGGACGAGAGTACGAGCAGTACTTC. Translation: CSAREVGREYEQYF.

This clonotype has more than one count but fewer than ten. A much more abundant neighbour one base away suggests this may be a read error. The gene calls are TRBV6-4 and TRBJ2-3; D possibly corresponds to TRBD1 (6 bases). Per the germline V gene, CDR1 is MRHNA and CDR2 is SNTAGT. The CDR3 consists of 13 residues. The V end was cut by 5 bases, the J end by 2 bases, with 8 bases between. The CDR3 protein is CASSRDNTDTQYF. The DNA for the CDR3 is TGTGCCAGCAGTCGGGACAACACAGATACGCAGTATTTT.

This clonotype was detected many times. The V gene is TRBV12-5, the J gene TRBJ1-1; D is unresolved. The CDR3 covers 12 residues. The V end was cut by 7 bases, the J end by 4 bases, with 10 bases between. Germline V gives CDR1 LGHNT, CDR2 FRNRAP. This chain's CDR3 is CASEDKSTEAFF. The CDR3 nucleotides are TGTGCTAGTGAAGATAAAAGCACTGAAGCTTTCTTT. The full variable domain, its missing parts supplied by reference TRBV12-5 and TRBJ1-1, is DARVTQTPRHKVTEMGQEVTMRCQPILGHNTVFWYRQTMMQGLELLAYFRNRAPLDDSGMPKDRFSAEMPDATLATLKIQPSEPRDSAVYFCASEDKSTEAFFGQGTRLTVV.